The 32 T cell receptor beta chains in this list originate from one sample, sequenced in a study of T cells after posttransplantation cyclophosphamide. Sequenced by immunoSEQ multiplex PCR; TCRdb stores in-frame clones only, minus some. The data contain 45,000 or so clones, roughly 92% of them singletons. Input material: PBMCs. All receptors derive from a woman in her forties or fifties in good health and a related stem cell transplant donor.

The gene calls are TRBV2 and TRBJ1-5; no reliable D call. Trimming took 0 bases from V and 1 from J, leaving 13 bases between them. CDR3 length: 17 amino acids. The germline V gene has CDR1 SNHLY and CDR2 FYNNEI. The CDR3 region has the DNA TGTGCCAGCAGTGAAGCGCTAGACTCATTAAGCAATCAGCCCCAGCATTTT. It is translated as CASSEALDSLSNQPQHF.

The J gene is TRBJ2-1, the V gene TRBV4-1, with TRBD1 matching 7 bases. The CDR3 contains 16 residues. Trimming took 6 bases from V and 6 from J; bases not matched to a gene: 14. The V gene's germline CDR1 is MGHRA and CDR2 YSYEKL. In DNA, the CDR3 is TGCGCCAGCAGTAATTCCGACAGGGCTCTTTTCAATGAGCAGTTCTTC. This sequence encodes CASSNSDRALFNEQFF.

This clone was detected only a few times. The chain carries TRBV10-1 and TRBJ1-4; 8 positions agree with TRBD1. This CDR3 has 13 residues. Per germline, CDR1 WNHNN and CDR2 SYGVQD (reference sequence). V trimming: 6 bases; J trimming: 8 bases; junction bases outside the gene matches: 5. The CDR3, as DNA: TGCGCCAGCAGGGGACAGGATGGCGAAAAACTGTTTTTT. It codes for CASRGQDGEKLFF.

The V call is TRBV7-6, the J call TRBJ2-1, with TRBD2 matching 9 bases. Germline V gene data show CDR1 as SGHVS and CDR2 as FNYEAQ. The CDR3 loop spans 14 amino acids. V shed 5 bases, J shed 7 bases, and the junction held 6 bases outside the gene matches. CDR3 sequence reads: CASSTDSGSNEQFF. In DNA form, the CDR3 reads TGTGCCAGCAGCACAGATAGCGGGAGTAATGAGCAGTTCTTC.

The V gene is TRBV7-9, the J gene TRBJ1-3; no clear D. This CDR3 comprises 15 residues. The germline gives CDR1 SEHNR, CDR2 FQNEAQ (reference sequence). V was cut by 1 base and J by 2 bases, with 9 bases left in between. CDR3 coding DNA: TGTGCCAGCAGCTTAGGCGAGGGCACTGGAAACACCATATATTTT. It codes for CASSLGEGTGNTIYF.

This chain's CDR3 is CAWRTGNNSPLHF. The CDR3 DNA sequence: TGTGCCTGGAGGACAGGGAATAATTCACCCCTCCACTTT. The rearrangement uses TRBV30 and TRBJ1-6; 7 nucleotides agree with TRBD1. This CDR3 has 13 residues. Germline V CDR1 and CDR2: GTSNPN, SVGIG (reference sequence). Unmatched junction bases numbered 1, after V lost 3 bases and J lost 5 bases.

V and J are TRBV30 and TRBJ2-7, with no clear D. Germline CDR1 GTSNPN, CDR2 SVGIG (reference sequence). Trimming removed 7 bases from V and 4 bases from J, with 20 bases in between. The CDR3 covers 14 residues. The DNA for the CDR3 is TGTGCCTCGCCGTGGAGACTCCCAACTTACGAGCAGTACTTC. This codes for CASPWRLPTYEQYF.

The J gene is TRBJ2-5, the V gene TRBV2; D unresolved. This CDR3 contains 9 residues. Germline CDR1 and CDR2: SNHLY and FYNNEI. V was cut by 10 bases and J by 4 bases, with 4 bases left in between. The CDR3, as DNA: TGTGCCAACGGAGAGACCCAGTACTTC. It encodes CANGETQYF.

The CDR3 DNA sequence: TGTGCCAGCAGACAGAGGGGACAGAGCCAAGAGACCCAGTACTTC. It translates to CASRQRGQSQETQYF. This chain links TRBV6-1 with TRBJ2-5; TRBD1 aligns across 7 bases. The germline V gene has CDR1 MNHNS and CDR2 SASEGT. CDR3 length: 15 residues. Losses at the gene ends were 6 bases for V and 1 base for J; bases not matched to a gene: 8.

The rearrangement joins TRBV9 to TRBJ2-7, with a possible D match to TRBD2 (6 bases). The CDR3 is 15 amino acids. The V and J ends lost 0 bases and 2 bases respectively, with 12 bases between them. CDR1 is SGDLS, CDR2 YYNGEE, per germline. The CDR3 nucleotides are TGTGCCAGCAGCGTAGGGGGGGTCCCAACCTACGAGCAGTACTTC. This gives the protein CASSVGGVPTYEQYF.

CDR3 nucleotide sequence: TGTGCCAGCAGGGGGACAGGGAACTACGAGCAGTACTTC. It codes for CASRGTGNYEQYF. The gene calls are TRBV14 and TRBJ2-7; 9 nucleotides match TRBD1. Germline trimming cut 6 bases from V and 3 bases from J; bases unmatched to any gene: 3. From germline, CDR1 is SGHDN and CDR2 FVKESK. The CDR3 is 13 amino acids.

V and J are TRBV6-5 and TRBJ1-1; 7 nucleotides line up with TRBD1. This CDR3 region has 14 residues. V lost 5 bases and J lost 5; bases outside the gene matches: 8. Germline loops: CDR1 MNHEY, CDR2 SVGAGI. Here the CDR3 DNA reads TGTGCCAGCAGTGAGACAGGGTGGAGTACTGAAGCTTTCTTT. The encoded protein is CASSETGWSTEAFF.

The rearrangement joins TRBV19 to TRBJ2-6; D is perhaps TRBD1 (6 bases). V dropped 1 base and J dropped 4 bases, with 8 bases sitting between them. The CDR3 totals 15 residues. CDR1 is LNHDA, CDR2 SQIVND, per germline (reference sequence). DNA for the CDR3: TGTGCCAGTAGTATAGGGACAGCCGGGGCCAACGTCCTGACTTTC. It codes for CASSIGTAGANVLTF.

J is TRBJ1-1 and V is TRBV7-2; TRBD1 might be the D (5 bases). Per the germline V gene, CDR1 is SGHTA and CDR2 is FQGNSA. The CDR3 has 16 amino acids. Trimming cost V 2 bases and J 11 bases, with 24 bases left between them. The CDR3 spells CASSLSYSGDLAEAFF. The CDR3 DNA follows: TGTGCCAGCAGCTTAAGTTATTCGGGGGACTTAGCCGAGGCTTTCTTT.

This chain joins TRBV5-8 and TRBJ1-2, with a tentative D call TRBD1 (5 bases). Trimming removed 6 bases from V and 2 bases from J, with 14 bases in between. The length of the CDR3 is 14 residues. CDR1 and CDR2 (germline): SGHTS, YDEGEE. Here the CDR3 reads CASNGAPSNYGYTF. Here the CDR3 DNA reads TGTGCCAGCAATGGGGCGCCTTCGAACTATGGCTACACCTTC.

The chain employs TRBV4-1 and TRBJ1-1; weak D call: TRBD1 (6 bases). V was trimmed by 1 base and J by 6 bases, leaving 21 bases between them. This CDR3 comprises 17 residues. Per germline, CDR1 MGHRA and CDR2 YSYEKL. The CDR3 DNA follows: TGCGCCAGCAGCCAAGGTGTGGCGGGGGGCGCCGGGGCTGAAGCTTTCTTT. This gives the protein CASSQGVAGGAGAEAFF.

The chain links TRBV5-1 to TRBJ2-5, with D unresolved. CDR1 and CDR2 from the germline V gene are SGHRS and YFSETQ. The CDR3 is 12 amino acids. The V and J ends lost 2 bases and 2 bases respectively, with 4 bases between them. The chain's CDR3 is CASSFPQETQYF. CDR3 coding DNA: TGCGCCAGCAGCTTCCCTCAAGAGACCCAGTACTTC.

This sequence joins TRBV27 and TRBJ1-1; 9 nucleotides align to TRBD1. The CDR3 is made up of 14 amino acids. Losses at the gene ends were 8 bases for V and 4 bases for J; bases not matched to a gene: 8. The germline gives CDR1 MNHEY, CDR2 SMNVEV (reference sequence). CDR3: CASEKQGAGTEAFF. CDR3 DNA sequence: TGTGCCAGCGAAAAACAGGGGGCAGGCACTGAAGCTTTCTTT.

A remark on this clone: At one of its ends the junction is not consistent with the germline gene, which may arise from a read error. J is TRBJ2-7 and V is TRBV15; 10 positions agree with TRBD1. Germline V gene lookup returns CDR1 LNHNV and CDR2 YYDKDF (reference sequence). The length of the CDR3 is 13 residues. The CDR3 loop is CATSRGLTGGPHF. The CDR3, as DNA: TGTGCCACCAGCAGAGGTTTGACAGGGGGCCCTCACTTC.

This CDR3 is CASSSHTTASGNTIYF. CDR3 nucleotide sequence: TGCGCCAGCAGCTCGCATACCACAGCCTCTGGAAACACCATATATTTT. V and J are TRBV5-1 and TRBJ1-3; the D is unclear. This CDR3 has 16 amino acids. Germline V gene sequence: CDR1 SGHRS, CDR2 YFSETQ. V was cut by 3 bases and J by 0 bases, with 13 bases left in between.

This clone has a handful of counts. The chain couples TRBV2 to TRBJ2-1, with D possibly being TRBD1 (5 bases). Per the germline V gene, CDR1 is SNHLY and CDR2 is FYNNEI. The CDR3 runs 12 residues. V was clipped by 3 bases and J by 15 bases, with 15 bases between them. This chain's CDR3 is CASSERTMSRFF. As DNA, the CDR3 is TGTGCCAGCAGTGAGAGGACAATGTCTCGGTTCTTC.

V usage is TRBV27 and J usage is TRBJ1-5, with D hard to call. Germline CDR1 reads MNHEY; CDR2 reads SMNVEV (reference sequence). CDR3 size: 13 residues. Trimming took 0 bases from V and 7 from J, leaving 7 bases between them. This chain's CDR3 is CASSLSTHQPQHF. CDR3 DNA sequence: TGTGCCAGCAGTTTATCGACACACCAGCCCCAGCATTTT.

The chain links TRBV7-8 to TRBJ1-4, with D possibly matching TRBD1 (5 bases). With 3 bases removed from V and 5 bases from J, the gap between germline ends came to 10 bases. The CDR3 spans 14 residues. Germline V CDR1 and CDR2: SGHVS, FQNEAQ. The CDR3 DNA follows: TGTGCCAGCAGCTTCGGGGCGGGGAATGAAAAACTGTTTTTT. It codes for CASSFGAGNEKLFF. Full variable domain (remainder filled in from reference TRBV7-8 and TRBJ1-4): GAGVSQSPRYKVAKRGQDVALRCDPISGHVSLFWYQQALGQGPEFLTYFQNEAQLDKSGLPSDRFFAERPEGSVSTLKIQRTQQEDSAVYLCASSFGAGNEKLFFGSGTQLSVL.

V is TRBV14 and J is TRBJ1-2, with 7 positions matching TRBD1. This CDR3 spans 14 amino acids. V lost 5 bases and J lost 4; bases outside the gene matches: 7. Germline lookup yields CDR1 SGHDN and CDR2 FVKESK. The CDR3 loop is CASSTRTGTYGYTF. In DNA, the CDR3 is TGTGCCAGCAGCACCCGGACAGGCACCTATGGCTACACCTTC.

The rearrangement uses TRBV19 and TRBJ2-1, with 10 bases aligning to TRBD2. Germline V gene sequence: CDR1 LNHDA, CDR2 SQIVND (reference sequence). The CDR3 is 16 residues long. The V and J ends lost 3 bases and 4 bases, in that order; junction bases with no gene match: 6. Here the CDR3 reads CASSMTSGRLYNEQFF. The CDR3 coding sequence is TGTGCCAGTAGTATGACTAGCGGGCGGTTGTACAATGAGCAGTTCTTC.

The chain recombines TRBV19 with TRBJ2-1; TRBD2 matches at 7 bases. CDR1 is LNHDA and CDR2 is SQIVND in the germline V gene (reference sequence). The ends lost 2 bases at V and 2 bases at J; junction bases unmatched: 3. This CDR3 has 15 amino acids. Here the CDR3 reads CASSIMSGAYNEQFF. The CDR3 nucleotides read TGTGCCAGTAGTATAATGAGCGGGGCCTACAATGAGCAGTTCTTC. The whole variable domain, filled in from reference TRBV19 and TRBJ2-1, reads DGGITQSPKYLFRKEGQNVTLSCEQNLNHDAMYWYRQDPGQGLRLIYYSQIVNDFQKGDIAEGYSVSREKKESFPLTVTSAQKNPTAFYLCASSIMSGAYNEQFFGPGTRLTVL.

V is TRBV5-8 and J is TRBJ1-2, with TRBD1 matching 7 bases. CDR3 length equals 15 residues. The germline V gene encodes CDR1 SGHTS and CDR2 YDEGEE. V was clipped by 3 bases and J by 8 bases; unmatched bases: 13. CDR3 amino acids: CASSSGQRGEEGYTF. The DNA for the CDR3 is TGTGCCAGCAGCTCGGGACAGCGAGGGGAAGAGGGCTACACCTTC.

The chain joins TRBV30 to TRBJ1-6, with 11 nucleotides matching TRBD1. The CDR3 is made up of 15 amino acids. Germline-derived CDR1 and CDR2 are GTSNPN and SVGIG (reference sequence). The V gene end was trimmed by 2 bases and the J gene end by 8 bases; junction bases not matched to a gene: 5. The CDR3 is CAWSIPGQGDSPLHF. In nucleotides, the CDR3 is TGTGCCTGGAGTATACCGGGACAGGGGGATTCACCCCTCCACTTT.

The CDR3, as DNA: TGCAGCGTTGTACTTGGGGCGCCTAGCACAGATACGCAGTATTTT. Its translation is CSVVLGAPSTDTQYF. The chain couples TRBV29-1 to TRBJ2-3; tentatively, D is TRBD1 (5 bases). The CDR3 is 15 residues long. Germline CDR1 SQVTM, CDR2 ANQGSEA. Trimming pared 4 bases from V and 0 bases from J, leaving 14 bases between.

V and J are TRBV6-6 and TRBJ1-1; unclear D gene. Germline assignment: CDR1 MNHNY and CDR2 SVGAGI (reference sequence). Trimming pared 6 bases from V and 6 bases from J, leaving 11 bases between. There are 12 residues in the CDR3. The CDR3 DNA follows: TGTGCCAGCAGCTCCGTTTTTGCTGAAGCTTTCTTT. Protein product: CASSSVFAEAFF.

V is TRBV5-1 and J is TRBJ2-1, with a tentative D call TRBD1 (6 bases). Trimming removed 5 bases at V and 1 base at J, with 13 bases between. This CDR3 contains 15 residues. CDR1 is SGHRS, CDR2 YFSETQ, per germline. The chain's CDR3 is CASSSDSSSYNEQFF. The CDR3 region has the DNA TGCGCCAGCAGTTCGGACAGTAGTTCCTACAATGAGCAGTTCTTC. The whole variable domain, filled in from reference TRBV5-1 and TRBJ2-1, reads KAGVTQTPRYLIKTRGQQVTLSCSPISGHRSVSWYQQTPGQGLQFLFEYFSETQRNKGNFPGRFSGRQFSNSRSEMNVSTLELGDSALYLCASSSDSSSYNEQFFGPGTRLTVL.

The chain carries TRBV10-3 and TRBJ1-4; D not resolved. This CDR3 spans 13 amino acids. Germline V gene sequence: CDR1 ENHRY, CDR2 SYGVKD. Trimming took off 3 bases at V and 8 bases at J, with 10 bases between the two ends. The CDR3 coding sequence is TGTGCCATCAGTGATCTCCCACAGGAAAAACTGTTTTTT. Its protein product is CAISDLPQEKLFF.